A single sample is the source of the 21 T cell receptor beta chains below, sequenced in a study of beta chain features in type 1 diabetes. Whole-study results and caveats: Researchers report that Type 1 diabetes patients had moderately but significantly shorter TCRB CDR3s across all four CD4+ subsets.

These receptors are not linked to any known antigen. Of the isolated RNA, all was reverse transcribed, and so the sequenced material was expressed TCRB transcripts. Repertoires were generated with immunoSEQ multiplex PCR, while TCRdb's copy carries only in-frame clones and drops some. The sample includes 95,000 to 150,000 clones, over 15% seen only once; the top ten take under 2.5%. The sequencing sample was made of central memory CD4+ T cells from blood. The receptors shown here come from a man aged 25-40 years with type 1 diabetes.

V usage is TRBV7-8 and J usage is TRBJ2-3, with 9 bases that match TRBD2. The germline gives CDR1 SGHVS, CDR2 FQNEAQ. The V segment lost 4 bases and the J segment 2 bases; nucleotides outside the gene matches: 7. This CDR3 has 16 amino acids. CDR3 residues: CASSSNLAGNTDTQYF. CDR3 sequence (DNA): TGTGCCAGCAGCTCGAACCTAGCGGGGAACACAGATACGCAGTATTTT.

J is TRBJ1-2 and V is TRBV6-1, with a tentative D call TRBD1 (5 bases). CDR1 is MNHNS, CDR2 SASEGT, per germline. Trimming took 6 bases from V and 4 from J, leaving 12 bases between them. This CDR3 has 13 residues. The CDR3 spells CASRALQGYGYTF. DNA of the CDR3: TGTGCCAGCAGGGCGTTGCAGGGCTATGGCTACACCTTC.

The V gene is TRBV7-8, the J gene TRBJ1-1; D is ambiguous. Germline V CDR1 and CDR2: SGHVS, FQNEAQ. The CDR3 runs 14 residues. Trimming took off 1 base at V and 1 base at J, with 7 bases between the two ends. Here the CDR3 DNA reads TGTGCCAGCAGCTTAGGAAGTTGGAACACTGAAGCTTTCTTT. Amino acid sequence: CASSLGSWNTEAFF. The variable domain in full, with the rest retrieved from reference TRBV7-8 and TRBJ1-1, is GAGVSQSPRYKVAKRGQDVALRCDPISGHVSLFWYQQALGQGPEFLTYFQNEAQLDKSGLPSDRFFAERPEGSVSTLKIQRTQQEDSAVYLCASSLGSWNTEAFFGQGTRLTVV.

The chain has TRBV7-9 and TRBJ1-2; the match to TRBD1 covers 9 bases. This CDR3 has 16 amino acids. With 0 bases clipped from V and 2 bases from J, the junction kept 4 bases outside the gene matches. Germline V gene data show CDR1 as SEHNR and CDR2 as FQNEAQ (reference sequence). As DNA, the CDR3 is TGTGCCAGCAGCTTAGCACGGGACAGGGCGAACTATGGCTACACCTTC. It is translated as CASSLARDRANYGYTF.

This clone was detected only a few times. This chain connects TRBV11-3 to TRBJ2-3, with 8 bases lining up with TRBD1. Germline lookup yields CDR1 SGHNT and CDR2 YENEEA. This CDR3 comprises 14 residues. With 3 bases clipped from V and 2 bases from J, the junction kept 1 base outside the gene matches. DNA of the CDR3: TGTGCCAGCAGCTTTCAGGGGGCCACAGATACGCAGTATTTT. It yields the protein CASSFQGATDTQYF.

This clone has more than one count but fewer than ten. J is TRBJ1-2 and V is TRBV25-1; D is possibly TRBD1 (6 bases). Germline CDR1 is MGHDK and CDR2 is SYGVNS. This CDR3 is 14 amino acids long. V lost 5 bases to trimming and J lost 7 bases, with 17 bases between them. CDR3 loop: CASSKATVTGGYTF. In DNA form, the CDR3 reads TGTGCCAGCAGTAAGGCGACAGTGACAGGTGGCTACACCTTC.

The chain links TRBV13 to TRBJ2-3, with D hard to call. The CDR3 length is 14 residues. Deletions cut 5 bases from V and 2 bases from J, with 11 bases between. Germline lookup yields CDR1 PRHDT and CDR2 FYEKMQ (reference sequence). This CDR3 reads CASSPASVTDTQYF. In DNA, the CDR3 is TGTGCCAGCAGCCCCGCCAGCGTCACAGATACGCAGTATTTT.

Here the CDR3 DNA reads TGCAGCGTTGAATTAGGACAGACCTACGAGCAGTACTTC. Translation gives CSVELGQTYEQYF. The rearrangement uses TRBV29-1 and TRBJ2-7; maybe TRBD1 (6 bases). V was clipped by 2 bases and J by 2 bases, with 10 bases between them. The CDR3 extends over 13 amino acids. Per germline, CDR1 SQVTM and CDR2 ANQGSEA.

A few counts support this clone. The chain joins TRBV7-2 to TRBJ2-1; 9 bases map to TRBD2. This CDR3 is 15 amino acids long. V gave up 3 bases and J gave up 8 bases; unmatched junction bases: 8. CDR1 is SGHTA, CDR2 FQGNSA, per germline. CDR3 residues: CASSLEGGLAHEQFF. The DNA for the CDR3 is TGTGCCAGCAGCTTGGAGGGTGGACTAGCGCATGAGCAGTTCTTC.

The chain employs TRBV7-2 and TRBJ2-7; D is unclear. CDR1 is SGHTA, CDR2 FQGNSA, per germline. Deletions cut 1 base from V and 7 bases from J, with 8 bases between. The CDR3 has 12 amino acids. The CDR3: CASSLGVGEQYF. The CDR3 coding sequence is TGTGCCAGCAGCTTAGGGGTAGGGGAGCAGTACTTC.

This clone has a handful of counts. A read error may produce the germline difference seen at one junction end. The V and J genes are TRBV14 and TRBJ2-5; D may match TRBD1 or TRBD2 (5 bases each). CDR3 size: 17 residues. From germline, CDR1 is SGHDN and CDR2 FVKESK. CDR3 region: CARSQAPYWGSEETQYF. The CDR3 nucleotides read TGTGCCCGCAGCCAAGCCCCCTATTGGGGGTCGGAAGAGACCCAGTACTTC.

Many counts were recorded for this clone. The chain links TRBV25-1 to TRBJ1-2; D unclear. The germline V gene has CDR1 MGHDK and CDR2 SYGVNS. The CDR3 is 13 amino acids. The germline V and J ends were trimmed by 4 bases and 7 bases, with 13 bases remaining between them. CDR3 DNA sequence: TGTGCCAGCAGTGGGGAAGGACGAGCTGGCTACACCTTC. Translated: CASSGEGRAGYTF.

This chain links TRBV10-3 with TRBJ2-6; D gene ambiguous. This CDR3 has 15 residues. Germline values: CDR1 ENHRY, CDR2 SYGVKD. The V end was cut by 9 bases, the J end by 4 bases, with 16 bases between. As DNA, the CDR3 is TGTGCCATTTCGGTCCCGGCAAAAGGGGCCAACGTCCTGACTTTC. Translated: CAISVPAKGANVLTF.

This chain connects TRBV9 to TRBJ1-5; D ambiguous. V was shortened by 4 bases and J by 2 bases, with 10 bases between the two germline ends. The germline gives CDR1 SGDLS, CDR2 YYNGEE. The CDR3 has 14 amino acids. This chain's CDR3 is CASSPSPGNQPQHF. The CDR3, as DNA: TGTGCCAGCAGCCCTAGCCCCGGCAATCAGCCCCAGCATTTT.

At least ten counts were recorded for this clone. The V gene is TRBV5-1, the J gene TRBJ2-7; D call uncertain. Between the trimmed V and J ends, which lost 3 bases and 3 bases, there was a span of 7 bases. CDR1 SGHRS and CDR2 YFSETQ come from the germline V gene. The CDR3 loop spans 12 amino acids. The CDR3 nucleotides are TGCGCCAGCAGCTCGGACGGCTACGAGCAGTACTTC. This sequence encodes CASSSDGYEQYF.

The chain uses TRBV18 and TRBJ2-2, with D unresolved. The germline V gene has CDR1 KGHSH and CDR2 LQKENI. The CDR3 is made up of 15 amino acids. V lost 3 bases, J lost 6 bases, and 14 bases lay in between. The CDR3 reads CASSPVYRGAGELFF. As DNA, the CDR3 is TGTGCCAGCTCACCTGTATACAGAGGAGCCGGGGAGCTGTTTTTT. Full variable domain (remainder filled in from reference TRBV18 and TRBJ2-2): NAGVMQNPRHLVRRRGQEARLRCSPMKGHSHVYWYRQLPEEGLKFMVYLQKENIIDESGMPKERFSAEFPKEGPSILRIQQVVRGDSAAYFCASSPVYRGAGELFFGEGSRLTVL.

The V call is TRBV7-9, the J call TRBJ2-2, with 8 bases identical to TRBD2. The CDR3 contains 14 residues. V gave up 2 bases and J gave up 7 bases; unmatched junction bases: 3. CDR1 is SEHNR and CDR2 is FQNEAQ in the germline V gene (reference sequence). In DNA form, the CDR3 reads TGTGCCAGCAGCTTAAGGACTAGCAGCGGGGAGCTGTTTTTT. It codes for CASSLRTSSGELFF.

Comment on this clone: The junction departs from the called germline gene at one end, perhaps through a read error. The chain uses TRBV7-2 and TRBJ1-6; no reliable D call. The CDR3 has 17 residues. CDR1 SGHTA and CDR2 FQGNSA come from the germline V gene. The CDR3 reads CSSSLVRAAGENSPLHF. Written as DNA, the CDR3 is TGTTCCAGCAGCTTAGTTCGGGCGGCAGGCGAGAATTCACCCCTCCACTTT.

The chain recombines TRBV28 with TRBJ2-1, with TRBD2 matching over 11 bases. The V gene's germline CDR1 is MDHEN and CDR2 SYDVKM. The CDR3 extends over 13 amino acids. With 8 bases clipped from V and 6 bases from J, the junction kept 3 bases outside the gene matches. The CDR3 DNA reads TGTGCCAGCTTTCTAGCGGGGGGCAATGAGCAGTTCTTC. Translation: CASFLAGGNEQFF.

This chain uses TRBV7-9 with TRBJ2-7; D is ambiguous. Trimming stripped 5 bases from V and 0 bases from J, with 11 bases between. Per germline, CDR1 SEHNR and CDR2 FQNEAQ (reference sequence). This CDR3 has 14 residues. The CDR3 bases are TGTGCCAGCAGCCCCACGTGGAGCTCCTACGAGCAGTACTTC. Its protein is CASSPTWSSYEQYF.

This clone has just a few counts. V and J are TRBV29-1 and TRBJ2-1; D is unresolved. There are 10 residues in the CDR3. Deletions cut 4 bases from V and 10 bases from J, with 8 bases between. Germline V gene data show CDR1 as SQVTM and CDR2 as ANQGSEA. The CDR3: CSVGSYEQFF. CDR3 DNA: TGCAGCGTTGGGAGTTACGAGCAGTTCTTC.